This TCR beta chain was retrieved from a study of human T cells and chemical hapten exposure (dated by TCRdb to the early 2020s). Looking at the study overall: For sensitization, 2% DPC in acetone was applied to an approximately 2 cm by approximately 2 cm area of upper inner arm skin. Throughout the roughly 26-week study period, patients were also given weekly therapeutic DPC doses on the scalp. Some 29 alopecia patients gave blood for TCR sequencing at one to four time points (pre-sensitization, 2, 6 and 24 weeks). Patch testing was done on the upper back using Finn chambers containing 0.01% DPC, and results were scored after 6 days according to International Contact Dermatitis Research Group standards. Patient blood was sampled pre-sensitization (week 0) and at 2, 6 and about 24 weeks after DPC sensitization. For every blood RNA sample, sequencing covered both the TCR alpha and TCR beta chains. The libraries were sequenced as a pool, and the TCR yield per sample differed mostly because of small variations in library volumes within the pool. This study followed changes in the peripheral blood TCR repertoire in vivo during primary and secondary sensitization of alopecia patients to the hapten diphenylcyclopropenone (DPC). Alopecia areata with under or over 50% scalp involvement, alopecia totalis and alopecia universalis were represented in the patient cohort, which was mostly female.

Findings and caveats that apply to the study as a whole: Because all patients had alopecia, a presumed autoimmune disease, the immune response of the patients might differ from that of healthy individuals. Significantly more large CDR3 similarity clusters were formed by expanded TCRs than by pre-sensitization or healthy control sets, consistent with antigen-driven responses. After repeated subsampling, the strength of the expansion versus patch-test correlation and the threshold at which it became significant changed. The number of PT1 expanded TCRs positively correlated with patch test score, significant at thresholds 8, 16 and 32 but not 4. No change with DPC sensitization was found in the number of TCRs above 1 in 1000 frequency, and no evidence of global repertoire structure alterations was found.

CDR1 and CDR2 are read off the germline V gene as SQVTM and ANQGSEA. The CDR3 runs 10 residues from the cysteine to the phenylalanine. CDR3 DNA is the only sequence kept; it has 30 bases, read in frame from the first base. V lost 7 bases and J lost 5 bases; the stretch between them is 8 bases long. Sample time point, as interpreted from the label and publication: patch test 3, about 24 weeks after DPC sensitization. Sample treatment or condition, as interpreted from the label and publication: therapeutic diphenylcyclopropenone sensitization with weekly scalp DPC. Total RNA was extracted from unfractionated whole blood that had been collected in Tempus Blood RNA tubes. At each patch-test visit, blood was drawn before the patch test was applied. Eligible patients were aged 18 to 70, diagnosed with alopecia, deemed suitable for DPC therapy, and excluded if pregnant. A note on this clonotype: It has no known antigen specificity. Base qualities are not recorded, but no much larger clone differs from it by a single base.

The protocol used for the library was RACE. TCRdb shows the sequencer as NextSeq 500. During library preparation, unique molecular identifiers were attached to individual cDNA molecules so that TCRs could be counted in a quantitative, reproducible way. As for how the authors treated the data: A median of roughly 100,000 TCRs per sample was observed, with a range of roughly 20,000 to 700,000. The Decombinator software suite was used to annotate the V, J and CDR3 of the TCR reads. To make PS versus PT1 abundance plots, every sample was subsampled to the same number of TCRs (28,000). TCRs were defined as expanded if absent before sensitization and observed at least eight times at the 2-week time point. TCRdb handled the public reads itself, with Q25 trimming in fastp and clone calling in MiXCR, and kept productive beta chains. Each record represents a unique CDR3 protein, reported with the most common genes and DNA among its rows. TCRdb, not the original authors, processed these V and J calls. The sample table shows some 36,000 distinct CDR3 sequences, and 9.5% are seen once. Jointly, the top ten make up 26% of the sample.

Here the chain combines TRBV29-1 and TRBJ2-5; no D gene is confidently identified. This TCR came from a man between 50 and 59 years old with alopecia areata. Some clones in this sample may be carry-over from other donors' samples. Sequencing used whole blood, obtained in connection with sensitization to the hapten diphenylcyclopropenone (DPC). This receptor carries the CDR3 CSAKGETQYF. DNA sequence: TGCAGCGCCAAAGGGGAGACCCAGTACTTC. The variable domain in full, with residues beyond the CDR3 obtained from the reference TRBV29-1 and TRBJ2-5 genes, is SAVISQKPSRDICQRGTSLTIQCQVDSQVTMMFWYRQQPGQSLTLIATANQGSEATYESGFVIDKFPISRPNLTFSTLTVSNMSPEDSSIYLCSAKGETQYFGPGTRLLVL.